This T cell receptor (beta chain) is from a study of T cell responses to AZD1222 COVID-19 vaccine. Sequencing was performed with immunoSEQ multiplex PCR; in TCRdb, only in-frame clones are kept and a portion is missing. The table shows roughly 150,000 clones, with about 87% occurring only once. The germline gives CDR1 MRHNA, CDR2 SNTAGT. Trimming took 2 bases from V and 5 from J, leaving 4 bases between them. The CDR3 consists of 13 residues. General study points: Donors, mostly white British, included more females; clonal diversity was possibly underestimated. Unmutated variant regions reportedly attract nearly half of all spike-specific TCRs. Only a handful of individuals given AZD1222 were seropositive at baseline.

About this clone: Its target is not known.

This chain joins TRBV6-4 and TRBJ1-6; D call uncertain. This sequence originates from an adult who received the AZD1222 COVID-19 vaccine. This specimen consisted of peripheral blood, obtained 28 days after the second AZD1222 dose. The CDR3 loop is CASSDNNNSPLHF. The CDR3 region has the DNA TGTGCCAGCAGTGACAATAATAATTCACCCCTCCACTTT.